This entry describes one T cell receptor (beta chain). Its target is unknown. The method was immunoSEQ multiplex PCR; TCRdb's version includes in-frame clones alone and lacks a portion of them. Of about 120,000 clones in the sample, approximately 90% were seen once. The data are from a study of T cell responses to AZD1222 COVID-19 vaccine. Whole-study results and caveats: In a largely white British group with more females than males, clonal diversity was possibly underestimated.

The CDR3 totals 13 residues. Trimming removed 3 bases at V and 6 bases at J, with 8 bases between. Germline V gene data show CDR1 as SGHTA and CDR2 as FQGNSA. The gene calls are TRBV7-2 and TRBJ1-4; D gene unclear. This clonotype originated in an adult in good health. The sample was peripheral blood, taken on day 0 of AZD1222 vaccination. CDR3 sequence (DNA): TGTGCCAGCAGCTTTGATGGGTATGAAAAACTGTTTTTT. Translated, it gives CASSFDGYEKLFF.